The 10 T cell receptor beta chains given below trace back to one sample, sequenced in a study of T cell responses to AZD1222 COVID-19 vaccine. Assay used: immunoSEQ multiplex PCR; TCRdb lists only in-frame clones, some missing. Of roughly 120,000 clones listed, more than 70% were seen once; the top ten hold approximately 16%. The sample was peripheral blood, taken 28 days after the second AZD1222 dose. The origin of the receptors is an adult who received the AZD1222 COVID-19 vaccine.

A single count supports this clone. The rearrangement links TRBV5-8 to TRBJ1-2; TRBD1 aligns across 8 bases. This CDR3 is 15 amino acids long. The V gene end was trimmed by 3 bases and the J gene end by 0 bases; junction bases not matched to a gene: 4. Germline-derived CDR1 and CDR2 are SGHTS and YDEGEE. Here the CDR3 DNA reads TGTGCCAGCAGCTATATGACAGGGGCTAACTATGGCTACACCTTC. Its protein product is CASSYMTGANYGYTF.

The chain joins TRBV6-2 or TRBV6-3 to TRBJ1-4; D gene ambiguous. There are 16 residues in the CDR3. Per the germline V gene, CDR1 is MNHEY and CDR2 is SVGEGT. V was clipped by 0 bases and J by 4 bases, with 12 bases between them. DNA of the CDR3: TGTGCCAGCAGTTACTCGCCGCAAACGCATAATGAAAAACTGTTTTTT. The encoded protein is CASSYSPQTHNEKLFF.

As to this clone: The same CDR3 is also encoded by other DNA sequences in this sample. This chain connects TRBV12-3 or TRBV12-4 to TRBJ1-5, with no clear D. The V gene lost 6 bases and the J gene lost 6 bases, with 9 bases spanning the gap. The length of the CDR3 is 12 residues. The CDR3 DNA sequence: TGTGCCAGCAGCCCCGGGCTTCAGCCCCAGCATTTT. Translated: CASSPGLQPQHF.

The gene calls are TRBV3-1 (or the pseudogene TRBV3-2) and TRBJ1-5; TRBD1 aligns across 7 bases. V shed 6 bases, J shed 0 bases, and the junction held 20 bases outside the gene matches. The germline V gene encodes CDR1 LGHDT and CDR2 YNNKEL (reference sequence). The CDR3 length is 20 residues. CDR3 sequence (DNA): TGTGCCAGCAGATACCCCTTCCGGACAGGCTGGGGGTATAGCAATCAGCCCCAGCATTTT. Translating it yields CASRYPFRTGWGYSNQPQHF.

V and J are TRBV5-4 and TRBJ2-5; D is possibly TRBD1 (5 bases). This CDR3 is built from 15 residues. In germline, CDR1 is SGHNT, CDR2 YYREEE (reference sequence). Trimming removed 5 bases at V and 2 bases at J, with 16 bases between. The CDR3 loop reads CASSELGPGQETQYF. The CDR3 DNA sequence: TGTGCCAGCAGTGAATTGGGGCCTGGGCAAGAGACCCAGTACTTC.

The chain's CDR3 is CASSQGNQPQHF. CDR3 DNA sequence: TGTGCCAGCAGTCAGGGGAATCAGCCCCAGCATTTT. The chain combines TRBV6-5 with TRBJ1-5; D may be TRBD1 (6 bases). In germline, CDR1 is MNHEY, CDR2 SVGAGI. V lost 5 bases, J lost 4 bases, and 6 bases lay in between. This CDR3 contains 12 residues.

J is TRBJ1-5 and V is TRBV9; D is unclear. The V and J ends lost 0 bases and 7 bases respectively, with 11 bases between them. The CDR3 has 14 amino acids. CDR1 is SGDLS and CDR2 is YYNGEE in the germline V gene. Here the CDR3 reads CASSVGSGRQPQHF. DNA of the CDR3: TGTGCCAGCAGCGTAGGTTCGGGGAGGCAGCCCCAGCATTTT.

The chain has TRBV5-1 and TRBJ2-3; 8 nucleotides match TRBD1. V lost 4 bases to trimming and J lost 1 base; unmatched junction nucleotides: 5. This CDR3 has 15 residues. Germline values: CDR1 SGHRS, CDR2 YFSETQ. The CDR3 DNA reads as TGCGCCAGCAGCCGACAGGGGCCAGGCACAGATACGCAGTATTTT. Translating gives CASSRQGPGTDTQYF.

This clone was observed a single time. The V and J genes are TRBV18 and TRBJ2-2; D is ambiguous. This CDR3 contains 13 residues. The germline V gene encodes CDR1 KGHSH and CDR2 LQKENI. V shed 1 base and J shed 6 bases, with 6 bases lying between them. The DNA for the CDR3 is TGTGCCAGCTCACCACGGGATTCCGGGGAGCTGTTTTTT. This codes for CASSPRDSGELFF.

This chain uses TRBV19 with TRBJ2-2; the match to TRBD1 covers 10 bases. CDR1 is LNHDA, CDR2 SQIVND, per germline (reference sequence). Trimming removed 2 bases from V and 5 bases from J; junction bases left unmatched: 14. This CDR3 spans 19 amino acids. Here the CDR3 DNA reads TGTGCCAGTAGTATAACCTTGGAGGGGGACAGGGGTCGGACCGGGGAGCTGTTTTTT. Encoded protein: CASSITLEGDRGRTGELFF.